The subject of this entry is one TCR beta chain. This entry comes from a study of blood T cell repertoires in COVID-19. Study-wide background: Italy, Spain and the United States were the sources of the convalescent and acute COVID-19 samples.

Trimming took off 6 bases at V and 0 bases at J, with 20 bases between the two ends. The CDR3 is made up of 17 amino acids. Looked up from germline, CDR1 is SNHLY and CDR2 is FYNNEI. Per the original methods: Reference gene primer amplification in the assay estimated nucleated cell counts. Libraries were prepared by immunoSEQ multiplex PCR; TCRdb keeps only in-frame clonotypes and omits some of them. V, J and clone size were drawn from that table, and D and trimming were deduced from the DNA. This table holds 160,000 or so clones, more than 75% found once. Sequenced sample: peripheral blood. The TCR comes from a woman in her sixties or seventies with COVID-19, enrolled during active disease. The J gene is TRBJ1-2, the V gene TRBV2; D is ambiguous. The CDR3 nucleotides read TGTGCCAGCAGGATATCAGACCGTCCGGCGGCTAACTATGGCTACACCTTC. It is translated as CASRISDRPAANYGYTF.